The rows below give T cell receptor beta chains drawn from one sample of a study of blood T cell repertoires in COVID-19. TCRdb keeps only in-frame clones here, not all; method: immunoSEQ multiplex PCR. Of 130,000 to 150,000 clones listed, roughly 77% were seen once; the top ten hold around 5%. The material sequenced was peripheral blood. These receptors all come from a woman aged 70 to 79 with COVID-19, enrolled during active disease. CDR3s include the opening cysteine and the closing phenylalanine or tryptophan. D genes are given only for firm matches. Some rows have no size entry. The others give once, few or many, or a class for an expanded clone.

CDR3,DNA,V,J,D,size
CASRSAGTGAYEQYF,TGTGCCAGTAGATCAGCCGGGACAGGGGCATACGAGCAGTACTTC,TRBV6-5,TRBJ2-7,TRBD1,NA
CASSRTSGNTDTQYF,TGTGCCAGCAGCCGGACTAGCGGGAACACAGATACGCAGTATTTT,TRBV7-3,TRBJ2-3,TRBD2,once
CASSLEGSSNQPQHF,TGCGCCAGCAGCTTGGAGGGGTCGAGCAATCAGCCCCAGCATTTT,TRBV5-1,TRBJ1-5,NA,NA
CAWSKPPSGQYF,TGTGCCTGGAGCAAGCCCCCGTCGGGCCAGTACTTC,TRBV30,TRBJ2-5,NA,few
CASSEGDRGYGYTF,TGTGCCAGCAGCGAGGGGGACAGGGGGTATGGCTACACCTTC,TRBV9,TRBJ1-2,TRBD1,NA
CAPSGKGRSFGNQPQHF,TGTGCCCCCAGCGGAAAGGGTAGGTCGTTCGGCAATCAGCCCCAGCATTTT,TRBV5-6,TRBJ1-5,NA,NA
CASSREEGAEAFF,TGTGCCAGCAGTCGGGAGGAGGGCGCTGAAGCTTTCTTT,TRBV27,TRBJ1-1,NA,NA
CASSPRGGGGDTQYF,TGTGCCAGCAGCCCGCGAGGGGGAGGGGGGGATACGCAGTATTTT,TRBV5-4,TRBJ2-3,NA,NA
CASSLGQGYAGANVLTF,TGTGCCAGCAGCCTGGGACAGGGGTACGCTGGGGCCAACGTCCTGACTTTC,TRBV11-3,TRBJ2-6,TRBD1,NA
CASSLQEGTEAFF,TGTGCCAGCAGCCTTCAGGAGGGCACTGAAGCTTTCTTT,TRBV14,TRBJ1-1,NA,NA
CASTREGLSGANVLTF,TGTGCCAGCACAAGGGAGGGCCTCTCTGGGGCCAACGTCCTGACTTTC,TRBV5-5,TRBJ2-6,TRBD2,NA
CASSFGGGPYEQYF,TGTGCCAGCAGCTTCGGCGGGGGGCCCTACGAGCAGTACTTC,TRBV7-9,TRBJ2-7,TRBD2,NA
CASMTRDSHSEQFF,TGTGCCAGCATGACTCGGGACTCGCATAGTGAGCAGTTCTTC,TRBV7-8,TRBJ2-1,NA,NA
CASSQAGYNEQFF,TGCGCCAGCAGCCAAGCAGGGTACAATGAGCAGTTCTTC,TRBV4-1,TRBJ2-1,NA,NA
CASSRRQGYEQYF,TGTGCCAGCAGTAGACGACAGGGTTACGAGCAGTACTTC,TRBV12-3/TRBV12-4,TRBJ2-7,TRBD1,NA
CASSTHTGAGGYTF,TGTGCCAGCAGCACACACACAGGGGCAGGTGGCTACACCTTC,TRBV6-6,TRBJ1-2,TRBD1,NA
CASSQLGQALEGGYEQYF,TGTGCCAGCAGCCAACTGGGACAGGCCCTGGAGGGGGGCTACGAGCAGTACTTC,TRBV21-1,TRBJ2-7,NA,NA
CASSLTGGRDYGYTF,TGTGCCAGCAGCTTGACAGGGGGCAGAGACTATGGCTACACCTTC,TRBV11-2,TRBJ1-2,TRBD1,few
CAISEQGYTIYF,TGTGCCATCAGTGAGCAGGGATACACCATATATTTT,TRBV10-3,TRBJ1-3,NA,NA